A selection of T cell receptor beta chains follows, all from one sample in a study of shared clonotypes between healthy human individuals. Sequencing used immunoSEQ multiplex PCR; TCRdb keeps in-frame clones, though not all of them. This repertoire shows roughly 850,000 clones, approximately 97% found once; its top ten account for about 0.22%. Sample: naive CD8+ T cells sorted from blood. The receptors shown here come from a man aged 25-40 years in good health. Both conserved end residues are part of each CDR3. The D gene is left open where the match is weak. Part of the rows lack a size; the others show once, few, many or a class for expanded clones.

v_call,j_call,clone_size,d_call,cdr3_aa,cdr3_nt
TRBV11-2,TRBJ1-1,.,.,CASSPKYRGRRITAEAFF,TGTGCCAGCAGCCCCAAATACCGCGGCAGGCGGATTACTGCTGAAGCTTTCTTT
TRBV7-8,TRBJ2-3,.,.,CASSSPVFGNHTQYF,TGTGCCAGCAGCTCCCCTGTGTTCGGGAATCATACGCAGTATTTT
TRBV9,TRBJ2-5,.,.,CASSAGVVGLQETQYF,TGTGCCAGCAGCGCAGGAGTAGTGGGGTTACAAGAGACCCAGTACTTC
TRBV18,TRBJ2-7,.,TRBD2,CASSPSAGGNADEQYF,TGTGCCAGCTCACCCTCAGCGGGAGGGAATGCGGACGAGCAGTACTTC
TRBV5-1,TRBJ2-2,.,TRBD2,CASSLAGAGGPTGELFF,TGCGCCAGCAGCTTGGCCGGAGCGGGAGGGCCCACCGGGGAGCTGTTTTTT
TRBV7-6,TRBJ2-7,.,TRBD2,CATSGLTMGEQYF,TGTGCCACGTCGGGACTAACGATGGGGGAGCAGTACTTC
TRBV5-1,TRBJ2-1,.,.,CASSLEGDPTYNEQFF,TGCGCCAGCAGCTTGGAAGGGGACCCCACCTACAATGAGCAGTTCTTC
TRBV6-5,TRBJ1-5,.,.,CASSYRTNQPQHF,TGTGCCAGCAGTTATCGAACTAATCAGCCCCAGCATTTT
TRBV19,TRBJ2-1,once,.,CASSLHEQFF,TGTGCCAGTAGTTTGCATGAGCAGTTCTTC
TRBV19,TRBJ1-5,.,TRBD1,CASSMRDRERQPQHF,TGTGCCAGTAGTATGCGAGACAGGGAACGCCAGCCCCAGCATTTT
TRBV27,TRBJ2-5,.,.,CASSRPQETQYF,TGTGCCAGCAGTAGACCGCAAGAGACCCAGTACTTC
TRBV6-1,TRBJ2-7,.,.,CASFAKHEQYF,TGTGCCAGCTTTGCCAAGCACGAGCAGTACTTC
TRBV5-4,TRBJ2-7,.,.,CASSLEGFLYEQYF,TGTGCCAGCAGCTTGGAAGGGTTCCTTTACGAGCAGTACTTC
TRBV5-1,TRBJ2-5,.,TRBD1,CASSVQGALYETQYF,TGCGCCAGCAGCGTCCAGGGGGCGCTTTATGAGACCCAGTACTTC
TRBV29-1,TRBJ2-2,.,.,CSAVGDTGELFF,TGCAGCGCTGTGGGCGACACCGGGGAGCTGTTTTTT
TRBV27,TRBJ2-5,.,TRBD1,CASSRQGILETQYF,TGTGCCAGCAGTCGACAGGGAATTTTGGAGACCCAGTACTTC
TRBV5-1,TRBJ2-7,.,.,CASSMVGGPEQYF,TGCGCCAGCAGCATGGTGGGCGGACCCGAGCAGTACTTC
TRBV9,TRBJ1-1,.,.,CASSPQRRGTEAFF,TGTGCCAGCAGCCCCCAAAGGAGGGGAACTGAAGCTTTCTTT
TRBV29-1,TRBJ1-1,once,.,CSVERRGPTEAFF,TGCAGCGTTGAACGCAGGGGTCCCACTGAAGCTTTCTTT
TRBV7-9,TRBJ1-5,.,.,CASSFTGNSNQPQHF,TGTGCCAGCAGCTTCACAGGGAATAGCAATCAGCCCCAGCATTTT
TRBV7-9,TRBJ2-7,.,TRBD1,CASSLVGTGVSYEQYF,TGTGCCAGCAGCTTAGTGGGGACAGGGGTAAGCTACGAGCAGTACTTC
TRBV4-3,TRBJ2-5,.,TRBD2,CASSPAGDGKTQYF,TGCGCCAGCAGCCCAGCGGGGGATGGAAAGACCCAGTACTTC
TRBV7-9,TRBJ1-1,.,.,CASSLLVGADTEAFF,TGTGCCAGCAGCTTATTGGTCGGGGCGGACACTGAAGCTTTCTTT
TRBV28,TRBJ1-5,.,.,CAAGEDSNQPQHF,TGTGCCGCCGGGGAGGATAGCAATCAGCCCCAGCATTTT
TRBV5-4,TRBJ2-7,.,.,CASSLPDITYEQYF,TGTGCCAGCAGCTTGCCAGACATCACCTACGAGCAGTACTTC
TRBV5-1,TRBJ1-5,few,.,CASSPGQGGNQPQHF,TGCGCCAGCAGCCCCGGGCAGGGAGGCAATCAGCCCCAGCATTTT
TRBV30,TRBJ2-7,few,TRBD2,CAWNSGTNSYEQYF,TGTGCCTGGAACTCGGGGACTAACTCCTACGAGCAGTACTTC
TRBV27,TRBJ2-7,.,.,CASSSEPPGAAFYEQYF,TGTGCCAGCAGTTCGGAACCCCCGGGGGCGGCTTTCTACGAGCAGTACTTC
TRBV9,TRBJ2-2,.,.,CASSVLSMGGSTGELFF,TGTGCCAGCAGCGTATTAAGTATGGGTGGCAGCACCGGGGAGCTGTTTTTT
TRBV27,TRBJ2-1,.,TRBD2,CASSLGAGGANNEQFF,TGTGCCAGCAGTTTAGGGGCGGGAGGGGCGAACAATGAGCAGTTCTTC
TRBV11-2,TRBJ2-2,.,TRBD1,CASGQQGAVGELFF,TGTGCCAGCGGGCAACAGGGGGCTGTCGGGGAGCTGTTTTTT
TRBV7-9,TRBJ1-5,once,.,CASSDGSNQPQHF,TGTGCCAGCAGCGACGGTAGCAATCAGCCCCAGCATTTT
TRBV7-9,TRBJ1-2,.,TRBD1,CASSSRTGGSYGYTF,TGTGCCAGCAGCTCTCGGACAGGGGGCAGCTATGGCTACACCTTC
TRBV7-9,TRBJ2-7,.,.,CASSAQGRLDEQYF,TGTGCCAGCAGCGCACAGGGACGGCTGGACGAGCAGTACTTC
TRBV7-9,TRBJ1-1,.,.,CASTTAGRGTSMNTEAFF,TGTGCCAGCACCACTGCCGGACGGGGGACCAGCATGAACACTGAAGCTTTCTTT
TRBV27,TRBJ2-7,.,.,CASSYYYTAEQYF,TGTGCCAGCAGTTATTACTACACCGCCGAGCAGTACTTC
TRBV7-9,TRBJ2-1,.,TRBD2,CASSPDVRLAGPENEQFF,TGTGCCAGCAGCCCAGATGTCCGACTAGCCGGTCCAGAGAATGAGCAGTTCTTC
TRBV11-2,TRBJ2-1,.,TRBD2,CASSTGTSGPLRNEQFF,TGTGCCAGCAGCACAGGGACTAGCGGACCCCTCCGGAATGAGCAGTTCTTC
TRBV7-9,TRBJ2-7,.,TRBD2,CASSTPGTSGTYEQYF,TGTGCCAGCAGCACGCCCGGGACTAGCGGCACCTACGAGCAGTACTTC
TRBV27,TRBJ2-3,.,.,CASSSDGRTDTQYF,TGTGCCAGCAGTTCGGACGGTCGCACAGATACGCAGTATTTT
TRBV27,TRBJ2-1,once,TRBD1,CASSLPGGFNEQFF,TGTGCCAGCAGTCTCCCAGGGGGTTTCAATGAGCAGTTCTTC
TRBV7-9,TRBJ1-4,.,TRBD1,CASSPPDRVHEKLFF,TGTGCCAGCAGCCCCCCGGACAGGGTTCATGAAAAACTGTTTTTT
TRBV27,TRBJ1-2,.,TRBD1,CASSFLGQGNGYTF,TGTGCCAGCAGTTTCCTCGGACAGGGGAATGGCTACACCTTC
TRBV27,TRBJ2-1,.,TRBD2,CASSLYSGGHLNEQFF,TGTGCCAGCAGTTTATACTCGGGAGGGCATCTCAATGAGCAGTTCTTC
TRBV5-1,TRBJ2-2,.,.,CASSPERVRPGELFF,TGCGCCAGCAGCCCGGAACGCGTGAGGCCCGGGGAGCTGTTTTTT
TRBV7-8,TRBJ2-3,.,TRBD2,CASSRTSGKRDTQYF,TGTGCCAGCAGCCGGACTAGCGGGAAAAGAGATACGCAGTATTTT